This TCR beta chain was sequenced for a study of blood T cells in healthy people across ages. Findings of the study overall: Diversity estimated from one million T cells was considered an underestimate.

Every donor gave around 10 milliliters of peripheral blood. Each sample provided at least 6 micrograms of extracted total RNA. Details on this clonotype: Its cognate antigen is unknown. Germline and junction disagree at one end, which may indicate a read error.

Germline CDR1 reads MNHEY; CDR2 reads SMNVEV (reference sequence). This CDR3 has 16 amino acids. Primed by a sample-barcoded 5' primer and a J-beta primer mix, a second PCR proceeded for about 6 to 11 cycles. Every cDNA molecule carried a tag from a template-switch adaptor bearing 12 random nucleotides. Each CDR3 protein gets one entry after TCRdb re-called the 5' RACE reads with MiXCR. The sample includes hundreds of thousands of distinct CDR3 sequences, around 45% seen only once; the top ten take around a sixth. The V call is TRBV27, the J call TRBJ2-1; 7 nucleotides align to TRBD1. Material: blood. The receptor's source is a man at least 80 years old in good health. The CDR3 DNA reads as TGTGTCAGCAGTCCCCGACAGGGTCCATCCTACAATGAGCAGTTCTTC. This gives the protein CVSSPRQGPSYNEQFF.